Below are 18 T cell receptor beta chains sequenced from a single sample in a study of T cell responses to AZD1222 COVID-19 vaccine. Libraries were prepared by immunoSEQ multiplex PCR; TCRdb keeps only in-frame clonotypes and omits some of them. The table records 50,000 to 65,000 clones, 86% of them present only once. Source: peripheral blood, taken 28 days after the second AZD1222 dose. The origin of the receptors is an adult who received the AZD1222 COVID-19 vaccine.

The chain uses TRBV5-1 and TRBJ1-1; D is ambiguous. The germline CDR1 and CDR2 sequences are SGHRS and YFSETQ. The CDR3 totals 12 residues. V shed 7 bases and J shed 8 bases, with 15 bases lying between them. CDR3 region: CASGTREGEAFF. The CDR3 region has the DNA TGCGCCAGCGGCACAAGAGAAGGAGAAGCTTTCTTT.

The chain is built from TRBV28 and TRBJ2-6; D might be TRBD1 (5 bases). Trimming stripped 7 bases from V and 0 bases from J, with 7 bases between. From germline, CDR1 is MDHEN and CDR2 SYDVKM. This CDR3 region has 14 residues. CDR3 coding DNA: TGTGCCAGCACGACAGACTCTGGGGCCAACGTCCTGACTTTC. This encodes CASTTDSGANVLTF.

This clone was seen only once. The J gene is TRBJ2-2, the V gene TRBV18; no clear D gene. Trimming removed 2 bases at V and 8 bases at J, with 3 bases between. The CDR3 extends over 11 amino acids. The germline V gene has CDR1 KGHSH and CDR2 LQKENI. The CDR3 sequence: CASSPRGELFF. CDR3 nucleotides: TGTGCCAGCTCACCAAGGGGGGAGCTGTTTTTT.

This clone was picked up one time. V gene TRBV4-1 combines with J gene TRBJ1-5; D is undetermined. V was cut by 1 base and J by 7 bases, with 14 bases left in between. The germline CDR1 and CDR2 sequences are MGHRA and YSYEKL. The CDR3 covers 15 residues. The CDR3 protein is CASSQVNSVGQPQHF. The CDR3 DNA is TGCGCCAGCAGCCAAGTAAACTCCGTTGGGCAGCCCCAGCATTTT.

This chain uses TRBV7-2 with TRBJ1-5; weak D call: TRBD1 (5 bases). The CDR3 consists of 14 residues. V shed 1 base and J shed 6 bases, with 10 bases lying between them. Germline V CDR1 and CDR2: SGHTA, FQGNSA. CDR3 in DNA: TGTGCCAGCAGCTTAGATGAGGGACCTCAGCCCCAGCATTTT. Residues: CASSLDEGPQPQHF.

The genes are TRBV20-1 and TRBJ2-7; 9 bases fit TRBD2. Germline values: CDR1 DFQATT, CDR2 SNEGSKA (reference sequence). The length of the CDR3 is 14 residues. Trimming took 3 bases from V and 4 from J; bases not matched to a gene: 7. The DNA for the CDR3 is TGCAGTGCTAGTAATTCCCTAGCGGGATACGAGCAGTACTTC. It yields the protein CSASNSLAGYEQYF.

This chain links TRBV7-9 with TRBJ1-4, with D hard to call. This CDR3 region has 12 residues. The V gene lost 6 bases and the J gene lost 14 bases, with 16 bases spanning the gap. CDR1 and CDR2 (germline): SEHNR, FQNEAQ (reference sequence). The CDR3 is CASSPEEGSLFF. CDR3 DNA: TGTGCCAGCAGTCCAGAGGAAGGGTCCCTGTTTTTT.

This chain uses TRBV19 with TRBJ1-5, with 7 bases matching TRBD1. The trim removed 4 bases at V and 9 bases at J, leaving 9 bases unmatched. The CDR3 is 14 amino acids. CDR1 and CDR2 from the germline V gene are LNHDA and SQIVND (reference sequence). This CDR3 reads CASSNGDSLLPQHF. The DNA of the CDR3 is TGTGCCAGTAGTAACGGGGACAGTTTGCTGCCCCAGCATTTT.

This clone was seen once. V usage is TRBV28 and J usage is TRBJ2-7, with D uncertain. Per the germline V gene, CDR1 is MDHEN and CDR2 is SYDVKM. The CDR3 totals 12 residues. Trimming left V 6 bases short and J 3 bases short, with 9 bases between. This CDR3 is CASRTTNYEQYF. The CDR3 DNA follows: TGTGCCAGCAGAACGACAAACTACGAGCAGTACTTC.

The V call is TRBV11-2, the J call TRBJ1-1; TRBD1 agrees at 11 bases. Germline V gives CDR1 SGHAT, CDR2 FQNNGV. Trimming took 2 bases from V and 4 from J; bases not matched to a gene: 9. The CDR3 extends over 17 amino acids. CDR3 protein: CASSLPGQGALGTEAFF. DNA for the CDR3: TGTGCCAGCAGCTTACCAGGACAGGGGGCGCTTGGCACTGAAGCTTTCTTT. Based on the CDR3 plus reference TRBV11-2 and TRBJ1-1, the full variable domain is EAGVAQSPRYKIIEKRQSVAFWCNPISGHATLYWYQQILGQGPKLLIQFQNNGVVDDSQLPKDRFSAERLKGVDSTLKIQPAKLEDSAVYLCASSLPGQGALGTEAFFGQGTRLTVV.

V is TRBV28 and J is TRBJ2-7, with D possibly being TRBD2 (5 bases). This CDR3 has 11 residues. CDR1 and CDR2 from the germline V gene are MDHEN and SYDVKM. V was clipped by 2 bases and J by 9 bases, with 8 bases between them. CDR3 loop: CASSLRDLQYF. DNA of the CDR3: TGTGCCAGCAGTTTACGGGATTTGCAGTACTTC.

The V and J genes are TRBV3-1 (or the pseudogene TRBV3-2) and TRBJ1-6; perhaps TRBD1 as D (5 bases). Trimming removed 8 bases from V and 11 bases from J, with 22 bases in between. The CDR3 covers 15 residues. In germline, CDR1 is LGHDT, CDR2 YNNKEL (reference sequence). The CDR3 DNA sequence: TGTGCCAGCCTCATCGGACTCGGGGCGGTAACACCCCTCCACTTT. Amino acid sequence: CASLIGLGAVTPLHF.

V usage is TRBV7-2 and J usage is TRBJ2-1; 11 nucleotides match TRBD1. The CDR3 extends over 13 amino acids. CDR1 is SGHTA and CDR2 is FQGNSA in the germline V gene. J lost 10 bases, V lost 7 bases, and 6 bases had no gene match. CDR3 DNA sequence: TGTGCCAGCACGGGACAGGGGGAACGGGAGCAGTTCTTC. The encoded protein is CASTGQGEREQFF.

This chain links TRBV6-5 with TRBJ1-5; a weak D match, TRBD1 (5 bases). Germline-derived CDR1 and CDR2 are MNHEY and SVGAGI. The germline V and J ends were trimmed by 6 bases and 3 bases, with 9 bases remaining between them. The CDR3 runs to 13 residues. CDR3 bases: TGTGCCAGCAGCCCAGGGTACAATCAGCCCCAGCATTTT. Translated, it gives CASSPGYNQPQHF.

This clone turned up a few times. The chain joins TRBV9 to TRBJ2-5; TRBD1 aligns across 7 bases. CDR3 length equals 12 residues. Trimming at V came to 3 bases and at J to 5 bases, leaving 1 base not matched to a gene. In germline, CDR1 is SGDLS, CDR2 YYNGEE. The CDR3 is CASSADRETQYF. The DNA of the CDR3 is TGTGCCAGCAGCGCGGACAGGGAGACCCAGTACTTC.

The J gene is TRBJ2-2, the V gene TRBV12-5, with 10 bases identical to TRBD1. CDR1 LGHNT and CDR2 FRNRAP come from the germline V gene. The trim removed 2 bases at V and 5 bases at J, leaving 8 bases unmatched. This CDR3 comprises 17 residues. The CDR3 coding sequence is TGTGCTAGTGGTTTGACTACCGGGACAGGGGCTACCGGGGAGCTGTTTTTT. Amino acid sequence: CASGLTTGTGATGELFF.

Details on this clone: Other nucleotide sequences in the sample specify the same CDR3. CDR3 DNA: TGCGCCAGCAGCTTGGCACTAGCGGGGAGCACAGATACGCAGTATTTT. This translates into CASSLALAGSTDTQYF. The chain is built from TRBV5-1 and TRBJ2-3, with 10 bases lining up with TRBD2. Germline CDR1 SGHRS, CDR2 YFSETQ. CDR3 length: 16 amino acids. V was clipped by 0 bases and J by 0 bases; unmatched bases: 1.

V is TRBV11-3 and J is TRBJ1-1; the D gene is possibly TRBD1 (6 bases). Trimming took 5 bases from V and 1 from J, leaving 8 bases between them. The CDR3 has 13 amino acids. Germline-derived CDR1 and CDR2 are SGHNT and YENEEA. DNA for the CDR3: TGTGCCAGCAGCACGACAGGGAACACTGAAGCTTTCTTT. It codes for CASSTTGNTEAFF.